A selection of T cell receptor beta chains follows, all from one sample in a study of blood T cells in healthy people across ages. TCRdb passed the 5' RACE reads through MiXCR, listing each CDR3 protein once. The table has roughly 1.9 million distinct CDR3 sequences, about 39% seen once; the top ten hold 23%. The sequenced sample consisted of blood. These receptors came from a human donor in good health. The conserved cysteine and the conserved F or W are not part of the CDR3 here.

TRBJ1-2	TRBV29-1	SVEDQGIGYT
TRBJ2-5	TRBV7-3	ASSSGDSLAEETQY
TRBJ2-3	TRBV12-3/TRBV12-4	ASSPILGSTDTQY
TRBJ1-2	TRBV9	ASSPRIAEDRYGYT
-	TRBV14	ASSQNWGEQY
-	TRBV7-2	ASSESGQGYEQY
TRBJ2-7	TRBV5-6	ASSSTGSIYEQY
TRBJ1-1	TRBV7-8	ASSLVSRKVEAF
TRBJ2-7	TRBV5-6	ASSSTGQGNEQY
TRBJ2-3	TRBV6-5	ASSYSRLGSQY
TRBJ2-5	TRBV6-1	ASSRSRQRGGIVETQY
TRBJ1-5	TRBV7-9	ASSSRQVPNQPQH
TRBJ1-1	TRBV29-1	SVGEAVSTEAF
TRBJ2-7	TRBV15	AASRDRALAAYEQY
TRBJ1-5	TRBV6-2/TRBV6-3	ASSPTGPRSNQPQH
TRBJ1-1	TRBV9	ASSKQGAKTEAF
TRBJ1-6	TRBV6-5	ASSWTGEGSPLH
TRBJ1-1	TRBV12-3/TRBV12-4	ASSLGTPRFTF
TRBJ2-2	TRBV9	ASSVELAGDTGELF
TRBJ2-5	TRBV12-3/TRBV12-4	ASSPGTGDVQY